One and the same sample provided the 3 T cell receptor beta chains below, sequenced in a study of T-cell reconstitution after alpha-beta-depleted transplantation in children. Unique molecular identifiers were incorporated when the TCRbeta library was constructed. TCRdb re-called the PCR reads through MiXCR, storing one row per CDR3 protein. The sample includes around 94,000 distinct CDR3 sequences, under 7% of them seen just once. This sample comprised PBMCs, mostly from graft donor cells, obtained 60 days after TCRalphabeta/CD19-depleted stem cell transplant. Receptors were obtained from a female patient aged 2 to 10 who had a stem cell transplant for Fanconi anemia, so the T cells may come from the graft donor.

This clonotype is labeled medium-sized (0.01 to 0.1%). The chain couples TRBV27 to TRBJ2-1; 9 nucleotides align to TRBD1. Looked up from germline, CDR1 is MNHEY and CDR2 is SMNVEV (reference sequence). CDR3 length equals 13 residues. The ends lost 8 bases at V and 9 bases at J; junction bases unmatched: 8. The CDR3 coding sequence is TGTGCCAGCCGAATAACAGGGGGCGGTGAGCAGTTCTTC. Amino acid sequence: CASRITGGGEQFF.

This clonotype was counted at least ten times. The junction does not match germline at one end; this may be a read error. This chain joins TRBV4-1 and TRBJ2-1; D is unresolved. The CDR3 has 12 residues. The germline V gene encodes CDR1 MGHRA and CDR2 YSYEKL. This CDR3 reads CASSQERLEPFF. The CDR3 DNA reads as TGCGCCAGCAGCCAAGAGAGGCTAGAGCCGTTCTTC.

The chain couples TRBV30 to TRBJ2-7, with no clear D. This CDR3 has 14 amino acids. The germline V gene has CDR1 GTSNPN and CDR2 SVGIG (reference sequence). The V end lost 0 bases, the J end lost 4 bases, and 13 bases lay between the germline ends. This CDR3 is CAWSVRLVEYEQYF. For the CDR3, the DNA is TGTGCCTGGAGTGTGAGATTAGTCGAATACGAGCAGTACTTC.